This T cell receptor beta chain was sequenced for a study of spatial heterogeneity in lung cancer. Findings and caveats of the study: Ubiquitous expanded tumor TCRs were observed in blood more at resection than follow-up.

TCRdb ran MiXCR on the 5' RACE reads and lists one entry per CDR3 protein. The sample has 95,000 to 130,000 distinct CDR3 sequences; 12% are singletons. In this sample, this clonotype turned up many times. Its antigen is as yet unknown. In germline, CDR1 is MNHEY, CDR2 SMNVEV (reference sequence). V was pared by 3 bases and J by 0 bases, with 14 bases between. The CDR3 covers 16 residues. The time point is: blood at routine non-recurrence follow-up after resection. Researchers sequenced whole RNA taken from tumor, nontumor lung or frozen PBMC without sorting. The material sequenced was PBMCs, taken at follow-up. The rearrangement joins TRBV27 to TRBJ1-2, with D perhaps TRBD1 (6 bases). The clonotype originates from a male donor with early-stage non-small cell lung cancer. This CDR3 reads CASSFGGRQTNYGYTF. CDR3 nucleotides: TGTGCCAGCAGTTTTGGGGGCCGGCAGACTAACTATGGCTACACCTTC.